The TCR beta chain under discussion was sequenced for a study of blood T cell repertoires in COVID-19. Overall study context: Acute and convalescent COVID-19 specimens originated in the United States, Italy and Spain. PBMCs, B-cell-depleted T cells, or T cells provided the cDNA or gDNA that made up the material.

Authors' data handling: Using reference gene primer amplification, nucleated cell counts were estimated. Clones were read by immunoSEQ multiplex PCR, and TCRdb kept only the in-frame ones, dropping some. The V and J calls and clone size are taken from that table; D and trimming were inferred from the DNA. The data contain 470,000 or so clones, 70% to 90% of them singletons. The J segment lost 7 bases and the V segment lost 4 bases, leaving 7 bases of the junction unmatched. Per the germline V gene, CDR1 is LNHDA and CDR2 is SQIVND (reference sequence). CDR3 length: 16 residues. This clone was recorded only once.

Sequencing used peripheral blood. The receptor's source is a human donor in a cohort sampled during active COVID-19. This chain connects TRBV19 to TRBJ2-1; 13 nucleotides align to TRBD2. The CDR3 nucleotides read TGTGCCAGTAGTACCCAACCGGGACTAGCGGGAAATGAGCAGTTCTTC. Amino acid sequence: CASSTQPGLAGNEQFF.